This T cell receptor (beta chain) was sequenced for a study of STAT5B mutations in CD4+ large granular lymphocyte leukemia. The assay was immunoSEQ multiplex PCR, and TCRdb's table has in-frame clones only and misses some. The data show tens of thousands of clones, 68% seen once. V dropped 1 base and J dropped 7 bases, with 5 bases sitting between them. This CDR3 comprises 11 residues. Germline V gene data show CDR1 as SEHNR and CDR2 as FQNEAQ (reference sequence). This clone came up a few times. Sequencing was performed on CD4+ T cells from blood buffy coats. The clonotype originates from a human donor in good health. The genes are TRBV7-9 and TRBJ2-7; D uncertain. This CDR3 reads CASSLVKEQYF. CDR3 nucleotide sequence: TGTGCCAGCAGCTTAGTTAAAGAGCAGTACTTC.